This T cell receptor (beta chain) was obtained from a study of T cells expressing NK-cell markers. Findings of the study overall: There were a handful of donors in whom these clonotypes also led the CD3+CD56-NKG2C+ fraction. Each of roughly 6 donors carried dominant NKG2C+ clonotypes accounting for roughly 1.0-8% of CD8+ T cells.

Of note for this clonotype: What it binds is unknown.

The CDR3 totals 15 residues. CDR1 and CDR2 (germline): LNHNV, YYDKDF (reference sequence). Template switching by 5'RACE with UMIs generated the TCR beta cDNA. TCRdb reprocessed the 5' RACE reads; each CDR3 protein has one entry and no DNA is given. The sample has 400,000 to 550,000 distinct CDR3 sequences; the top ten hold roughly 8%. The sequence came from a woman aged 18-70 years in good health. Specimen: blood T cells: a sorted CD56 or NKG2C T cell subset, CD4+ or CD8+ T cells, or bulk PBMC T cells (not recorded which). The J gene is TRBJ2-7, the V gene TRBV15. CDR3: CATSRGPGFAYEQYF.